Sequencing of this TCR beta chain was carried out in a study of identical twins. Findings and limits, study-wide: With monozygotic twins, out-of-frame TCR alpha sharing exceeded what models estimated. Conclusions leaned on cross-sectional statistical analysis and did not track the same donors over time. Sequences that were beta out-of-frame showed weaker excess twin sharing.

TCRdb redid the calling of the 5' RACE reads with MiXCR, one entry per CDR3 protein. The sample has 220,000 or so distinct CDR3 sequences, roughly 7% seen once. In its sample, this clonotype was seen many times. Its target is unknown. Trimming took off 3 bases at V and 8 bases at J, with 25 bases between the two ends. Germline values: CDR1 MGHRA, CDR2 YSYEKL. The CDR3 has 17 amino acids. These sequences were also reported in another study, on yellow fever vaccine responses in identical twins. That source adds: Twins' vaccine T cell response reportedly gave the appearance of partial convergence and partial personalization.

Sequenced material: memory (CD45RO+) T cells sorted from blood. V gene TRBV4-1 combines with J gene TRBJ1-2; TRBD1 is a possible D gene (6 bases). The source of this sequence is a woman aged 18-35 years in good health. CDR3 region: CASSQARDSGVLGGYTF. In nucleotides, the CDR3 is TGCGCCAGCAGCCAGGCCAGGGATTCAGGGGTACTGGGGGGCTACACCTTC.